This T cell receptor beta chain came from a study of blood T cell repertoires in COVID-19. About the study: PBMCs, B-cell-depleted T cells, or T cells provided the cDNA or gDNA that made up the material.

The junction had 7 bases not matched to a gene; V was cut back by 6 bases and J by 4 bases. The CDR3 has 14 amino acids. Germline lookup yields CDR1 MGHDK and CDR2 SYGVNS. In terms of age and location, participants ranged from roughly 18 to 95 years and lived in about 25 US areas. Clones were read by immunoSEQ multiplex PCR, and TCRdb kept only the in-frame ones, dropping some. The table includes hundreds of thousands of clones, about 90% detected once. V gene TRBV25-1 combines with J gene TRBJ2-3, with TRBD2 matching over 7 bases. Sequencing used PBMCs or T cells enriched from blood (not recorded which). The sequence was obtained from a woman in her forties or fifties who had been exposed to COVID-19. Here the CDR3 DNA reads TGTGCCAGCAGCCTGAGGGGACTACCAGATACGCAGTATTTT. It is translated as CASSLRGLPDTQYF. Variable domain in full (rest from reference TRBV25-1 and TRBJ2-3): EADIYQTPRYLVIGTGKKITLECSQTMGHDKMYWYQQDPGMELHLIHYSYGVNSTEKGDLSSESTVSRIRTEHFPLTLESARPSHTSQYLCASSLRGLPDTQYFGPGTRLTVL.